Below, one TCR beta chain is given with its context. All enrollees were roughly 18 to 100 years old and from about two dozen US areas. Clinical histories supplied by participants themselves formed the basis of cohort assignment. This specimen comes from a study of blood T cell repertoires in COVID-19. About the study: The United States, Italy and Spain supplied acute and convalescent COVID-19 samples.

Original handling: For nucleated cells, counts were estimated from reference gene primer amplification. Some clones are missing from TCRdb's copy, which holds only in-frame ones; the method was immunoSEQ multiplex PCR. The V and J calls and clone size were taken over from that table, and D and trimming were inferred from the DNA. The sample holds roughly 250,000 clones, approximately 86% seen once. V dropped 4 bases and J dropped 3; count of bases not matched to a gene: 2. The germline V gene encodes CDR1 SGHTA and CDR2 FQGNSA. This CDR3 comprises 14 residues. The receptor's source is a woman in her 50s who had recovered from COVID-19. Sequencing used PBMCs or T cells enriched from blood (not recorded which). The rearrangement joins TRBV7-2 to TRBJ2-3; 9 nucleotides agree with TRBD2. The CDR3 bases are TGTGCCAGCAGCTCGACTAGCGGTACAGATACGCAGTATTTT. It specifies CASSSTSGTDTQYF.